A selection of T cell receptor beta chains follows, all from one sample in a study of control samples from healthy donors and cancer patients. Libraries were prepared by immunoSEQ multiplex PCR; TCRdb keeps only in-frame clonotypes and omits some of them. The repertoire consists of 110,000 to 150,000 clones, with 85% to 95% occurring once and the leading ten covering around 13%. The sequenced material came from blood. The source of these receptors is a man in his forties in good health. Both conserved end residues are part of each CDR3. A D gene is named only where the DNA matches it firmly. Rows may omit the clone size; those that give it use once, few, many or a size class.

V	size	J	D	DNA	CDR3
TRBV29-1	.	TRBJ1-4	.	TGCAGCGTTCACTACGGGTTTGCAACTAATGAAAAACTGTTTTTT	CSVHYGFATNEKLFF
TRBV7-3	few	TRBJ2-1	TRBD2	TGTGCCAGCAGCTTATATTCTAGCGGGAGCGTCGATGAGCAGTTCTTC	CASSLYSSGSVDEQFF
TRBV5-6	.	TRBJ1-1	.	TGTGCCAGCAGCTTGGGGGTGAACACTGAAGCTTTCTTT	CASSLGVNTEAFF
TRBV5-4	.	TRBJ2-5	.	TGTGCCAGCAGCTGGGGGGTTTTGAAGGGAGAGACCCAGTACTTC	CASSWGVLKGETQYF
TRBV5-1	.	TRBJ1-6	TRBD1	TGCGCCAGCAGCCCCCGACCGGGACAGAATAATTCACCCCTCCACTTT	CASSPRPGQNNSPLHF
TRBV18	.	TRBJ2-2	.	TGTGCCAGCTCACCACGAAGAAGTACAGCAGGTGGGGAGCTGTTTTTT	CASSPRRSTAGGELFF
TRBV15	.	TRBJ2-2	TRBD1	TGTGCCACCAGCACCAACCTCCCGGGACAGAAGTTTACCGGGGAGCTGTTTTTT	CATSTNLPGQKFTGELFF
TRBV6-4	.	TRBJ2-1	.	TGTGCCAGCAGCCCCCTGGGGGGGCGTTACAATGAGCAGTTCTTC	CASSPLGGRYNEQFF
TRBV6-5	.	TRBJ1-6	.	TGTGCCAGCAGTTACTCCCCGGACTATAATTCACCCCTCCACTTT	CASSYSPDYNSPLHF
TRBV9	.	TRBJ1-6	.	TGTGCCAGCAGCTCCCAACAGGGATCTAATTCACCCCTCCACTTT	CASSSQQGSNSPLHF
TRBV25-1	.	TRBJ2-4	TRBD1	TGTGCCAGCAGCCTTTCGACAGGGGGCAGTGCCAAAAACATTCAGTACTTC	CASSLSTGGSAKNIQYF
TRBV29-1	.	TRBJ2-1	.	TGCAGCGCTGCGAGGAGGACTGGGGGATACAATGAGCAGTTCTTC	CSAARRTGGYNEQFF
TRBV5-1	.	TRBJ2-2	.	TGCGCCAGCAGCAATTCAGGGGTAAGGCGCACCGGGGAGCTGTTTTTT	CASSNSGVRRTGELFF
TRBV10-3	.	TRBJ2-7	.	TGTGCCATCAGAGGGGTCGCCACCTACGAGCAGTACTTC	CAIRGVATYEQYF
TRBV2	.	TRBJ2-7	TRBD2	TGTGCCAGCAGCGGGACTAGCGGGAGACTCGAGCAGTACTTC	CASSGTSGRLEQYF
TRBV6-4	medium-sized	TRBJ1-5	.	TGTGCCAGCAGTGAGGAGAGCAATCAGCCCCAGCATTTT	CASSEESNQPQHF
TRBV18	.	TRBJ2-5	TRBD1	TGTGCCAGCTCACCACCGGGACAGGGGAGTGGGGAGACCCAGTACTTC	CASSPPGQGSGETQYF
TRBV6-1	.	TRBJ2-3	.	TGTGCCAGCAGTGAAGTGGGGGGCCCAGATACGCAGTATTTT	CASSEVGGPDTQYF
TRBV4-1	.	TRBJ1-5	.	TGCGCCAGCAGCCAAGTGAGGGAGGATCAGCCCCAGCATTTT	CASSQVREDQPQHF
TRBV7-6	.	TRBJ2-1	.	TGTGCCAGCAGCCCTGGGGTTAGCTCCTACAATGAGCAGTTCTTC	CASSPGVSSYNEQFF
TRBV19	.	TRBJ1-3	.	TGTGCCAGTAGTGCAGGGGCCCGACACTTCAGAACTGGAAACACCATATATTTT	CASSAGARHFRTGNTIYF
TRBV18	.	TRBJ2-7	.	TGTGCCAGCTCACTTACCGGCCTAGGGCCAATCTACGAGCAGTACTTC	CASSLTGLGPIYEQYF
TRBV25-1	.	TRBJ1-2	.	TGTGCCAGCAGTGAGTCCCAGAATTGGTATGGCTACACCTTC	CASSESQNWYGYTF
TRBV19	few	TRBJ2-2	TRBD1	TGTGCCAGTAGTATAGATCCGAGACAGGGGTCCGGGGAGCTGTTTTTT	CASSIDPRQGSGELFF
TRBV19	.	TRBJ2-2	TRBD1	TGTGCCAGTAGTCTCGGGACAGGGGGGAACACCGGGGAGCTGTTTTTT	CASSLGTGGNTGELFF
TRBV7-8	.	TRBJ1-1	.	TGTGCCAGCAGCTTAGCGCCCGACAGAACAACTGAAGCTTTCTTT	CASSLAPDRTTEAFF
TRBV6-5	.	TRBJ2-7	TRBD1	TGTGCCAGCCGAACAGGGGGTTCCTACGAGCAGTACTTC	CASRTGGSYEQYF